Sequencing of this T cell receptor beta chain was carried out in a study of T-cell reconstitution after alpha-beta-depleted transplantation in children. Researchers prepared the TCRbeta library using unique molecular identifiers, the study reports. TCRdb reprocessed the PCR reads via MiXCR and lists one record per CDR3 protein. The data show 700,000 to 950,000 distinct CDR3 sequences, 15% to 20% seen once. Broader study findings: Several hundred graft clones that had expanded were reportedly the source of alpha-beta T cells about two months after transplant. Once a year had passed after transplant, T-cell counts and diversity came mostly from newly produced T cells. Day-60 TCRbeta diversity that was high in some patients was derived from surviving recipient T cells and thymic progenitors.

Turning to this clonotype: Its antigen is as yet unknown. Germline is not matched at one junction end, which may reflect a read error.

The specimen was PBMCs, mostly from graft donor cells, collected 360 days after TCRalphabeta/CD19-depleted stem cell transplant. The sequence came from a male patient younger than 18 who had a stem cell transplant for acute lymphoblastic leukemia, so the T cells may come from the graft donor.

The CDR3, as DNA: TGTGCCAGCAGCTCGGGGAATAGAGGACAGCCCTTCTTC. This gives the protein CASSSGNRGQPFF. The J gene is TRBJ2-7, the V gene TRBV13, with D tentatively TRBD1 (6 bases). The germline V gene encodes CDR1 PRHDT and CDR2 FYEKMQ (reference sequence). The CDR3 covers 13 residues.